The 32 T cell receptor beta chains listed next were all sequenced from one sample in a study of cytotoxic CD8 clonotypes in ibrutinib-treated CLL. Assay used: immunoSEQ multiplex PCR; TCRdb lists only in-frame clones, some missing. Of some 290,000 clones in the sample, almost 80% are singletons; the top ten hold under 8.5%. The specimen was PBMCs, collected before ibrutinib treatment. These receptors were obtained from a human donor with chronic lymphocytic leukemia.

This chain uses TRBV28 with TRBJ2-5; 7 bases fit TRBD1. The germline CDR1 and CDR2 sequences are MDHEN and SYDVKM. The J segment lost 1 base and the V segment lost 4 bases, leaving 6 bases of the junction unmatched. This CDR3 is built from 15 residues. The CDR3 DNA reads as TGTGCCAGCAGTTCCCTCGGGACAGCCCAAGAGACCCAGTACTTC. This translates into CASSSLGTAQETQYF.

CDR3 region: CASSLPARTSGEHTYNEQFF. CDR3 DNA sequence: TGTGCCAGCAGCCTACCGGCGAGGACTAGCGGTGAACATACATACAATGAGCAGTTCTTC. The V call is TRBV4-2, the J call TRBJ2-1, with 10 bases matching TRBD2. Trimming cost V 4 bases and J 4 bases; bases outside gene matches: 19. This CDR3 contains 20 residues. Germline V CDR1 and CDR2: LGHNA, YNFKEQ.

The chain has TRBV5-1 and TRBJ2-1; no clear D. V dropped 4 bases and J dropped 0 bases, with 17 bases sitting between them. The CDR3 spans 17 residues. Per the germline V gene, CDR1 is SGHRS and CDR2 is YFSETQ. CDR3 sequence reads: CASSRVEQSSSYNEQFF. In DNA form, the CDR3 reads TGCGCCAGCAGCCGGGTTGAACAGTCAAGCTCCTACAATGAGCAGTTCTTC.

The chain combines TRBV5-4 with TRBJ2-7; 10 bases are a match to TRBD1. Germline V gives CDR1 SGHNT, CDR2 YYREEE (reference sequence). The CDR3 extends over 13 amino acids. J gave up 6 bases and V 4 bases, and 4 bases lay outside the gene matches. The DNA of the CDR3 is TGTGCCAGCAGCGGGGGACAGGGGACCGAGCAGTACTTC. This encodes CASSGGQGTEQYF.

Here the CDR3 reads CASSVDQGSGETQYF. The CDR3 DNA follows: TGTGCCAGCAGCGTAGATCAGGGTTCCGGGGAGACCCAGTACTTC. This chain links TRBV9 with TRBJ2-5, with D tentatively TRBD1 (5 bases). CDR1 is SGDLS, CDR2 YYNGEE, per germline. There are 15 residues in the CDR3. V lost 0 bases and J lost 5, with 14 bases in between.

With regard to this clone: Additional DNA sequences in this sample encode the identical CDR3. This sequence joins TRBV6-5 and TRBJ1-1, with a possible D match to TRBD1 (6 bases). CDR1 MNHEY and CDR2 SVGAGI come from the germline V gene. Between the trimmed V and J ends, which lost 1 base and 4 bases, there was a span of 13 bases. The CDR3 loop spans 15 amino acids. The CDR3 loop reads CASSYWGGLGTEAFF. DNA for the CDR3: TGTGCCAGCAGTTACTGGGGGGGGCTGGGCACTGAAGCTTTCTTT.

This clone showed up just a few times. The rearrangement uses TRBV6-1 and TRBJ2-7; D might be TRBD1 or TRBD2, each matching 5 bases. Trimming took off 3 bases at V and 2 bases at J, with 11 bases between the two ends. Germline V gene data show CDR1 as MNHNS and CDR2 as SASEGT. CDR3 size: 14 residues. CDR3 in amino acids: CASSDRDGAYEQYF. The CDR3 DNA reads as TGTGCCAGCAGTGACCGGGACGGGGCCTACGAGCAGTACTTC.

The rearrangement uses TRBV9 and TRBJ2-2; D unresolved. Germline lookup yields CDR1 SGDLS and CDR2 YYNGEE. CDR3 size: 13 residues. V gave up 0 bases and J gave up 3 bases, with 3 bases separating them. CDR3 region: CASSVADTGELFF. The CDR3 nucleotides read TGTGCCAGCAGCGTAGCCGACACCGGGGAGCTGTTTTTT. The whole variable domain, filled in from reference TRBV9 and TRBJ2-2, reads DSGVTQTPKHLITATGQRVTLRCSPRSGDLSVYWYQQSLDQGLQFLIQYYNGEERAKGNILERFSAQQFPDLHSELNLSSLELGDSALYFCASSVADTGELFFGEGSRLTVL.

V gene TRBV6-5 combines with J gene TRBJ1-2; 9 positions agree with TRBD1. In germline, CDR1 is MNHEY, CDR2 SVGAGI. With 2 bases clipped from V and 5 bases from J, the junction kept 3 bases outside the gene matches. The CDR3 has 14 residues. The CDR3 protein is CASSYGTGWYGYTF. As DNA, the CDR3 is TGTGCCAGCAGTTACGGGACAGGGTGGTATGGCTACACCTTC.

The J gene is TRBJ2-7, the V gene TRBV7-2, with D possibly being TRBD2 (5 bases). Germline CDR1 SGHTA, CDR2 FQGNSA. The CDR3 sequence is 14 residues long. Trimming pared 1 base from V and 3 bases from J, leaving 10 bases between. CDR3 protein: CASSLGTDLYEQYF. The CDR3 bases are TGTGCCAGCAGCTTAGGGACTGACCTCTACGAGCAGTACTTC.

The rearrangement uses TRBV28 and TRBJ2-7; unclear D gene. This CDR3 has 14 amino acids. V was shortened by 10 bases and J by 4 bases, with 20 bases between the two germline ends. Germline-derived CDR1 and CDR2 are MDHEN and SYDVKM. CDR3 in amino acids: CATTRPPESYEQYF. DNA of the CDR3: TGTGCCACCACCCGTCCACCGGAATCTTACGAGCAGTACTTC.

This chain connects TRBV30 to TRBJ1-2; unclear D gene. In germline, CDR1 is GTSNPN, CDR2 SVGIG (reference sequence). The CDR3 totals 12 residues. Trimming removed 2 bases at V and 0 bases at J, with 4 bases between. CDR3 loop: CAWSTTNYGYTF. For the CDR3, the DNA is TGTGCCTGGAGTACCACTAACTATGGCTACACCTTC.

This clone has a handful of counts. The chain couples TRBV9 to TRBJ2-7; possible D gene TRBD2, 5 bases. This CDR3 comprises 12 residues. Looked up from germline, CDR1 is SGDLS and CDR2 is YYNGEE. Trimming cost V 3 bases and J 4 bases, with 8 bases left between them. The CDR3 DNA is TGTGCCAGCAGCGATCCGGGGTACGAGCAGTACTTC. Translated, it gives CASSDPGYEQYF.

This clone was counted a few times. The V and J genes are TRBV14 and TRBJ1-2; D gene ambiguous. The CDR3 has 12 residues. Trimming cost V 4 bases and J 4 bases, with 7 bases left between them. The germline V gene has CDR1 SGHDN and CDR2 FVKESK. In DNA form, the CDR3 reads TGTGCCAGCAGCCGAGGACCCTATGGCTACACCTTC. Translation gives CASSRGPYGYTF. The full variable domain, rest sourced from reference TRBV14 and TRBJ1-2, is EAGVTQFPSHSVIEKGQTVTLRCDPISGHDNLYWYRRVMGKEIKFLLHFVKESKQDESGMPNNRFLAERTGGTYSTLKVQPAELEDSGVYFCASSRGPYGYTFGSGTRLTVV.

There are a few counts of this clone. The chain is built from TRBV7-2 and TRBJ2-7, with D perhaps matching TRBD2 (5 bases). Trimming stripped 1 base from V and 4 bases from J, with 8 bases between. The CDR3 covers 13 residues. Per germline, CDR1 SGHTA and CDR2 FQGNSA. The CDR3, as DNA: TGTGCCAGCAGCTTAGTGCCGGGGTACGAGCAGTACTTC. Its protein is CASSLVPGYEQYF.

V gene TRBV27 combines with J gene TRBJ2-1; TRBD2 matches 7 bases. The CDR3 is 16 amino acids. With V trimmed by 4 bases and J by 2 bases, 8 bases remained unmatched. Germline CDR1 and CDR2: MNHEY and SMNVEV (reference sequence). The CDR3 sequence is CASSSPGLPAYNEQFF. In DNA, the CDR3 is TGTGCCAGCAGTTCCCCGGGACTACCCGCCTACAATGAGCAGTTCTTC.

The rearrangement links TRBV10-3 to TRBJ1-4, with D uncertain. This CDR3 is built from 12 residues. Trimming removed 11 bases from V and 8 bases from J, with 15 bases in between. Germline assignment: CDR1 ENHRY and CDR2 SYGVKD. The CDR3 bases are TGTGCCGCTAAGTCGGACGAAGAAAAACTGTTTTTT. Amino acid sequence: CAAKSDEEKLFF.

A single count supports this clone. The chain employs TRBV27 and TRBJ1-1; D is unresolved. The CDR3 contains 14 residues. Germline V lookup: CDR1 MNHEY, CDR2 SMNVEV (reference sequence). Trimming removed 2 bases from V and 5 bases from J, with 12 bases in between. CDR3 amino acids: CASSLGATATEAFF. The CDR3 DNA is TGTGCCAGCAGTTTAGGTGCTACAGCAACTGAAGCTTTCTTT.

The chain recombines TRBV20-1 with TRBJ1-1, with D uncertain. Germline V lookup: CDR1 DFQATT, CDR2 SNEGSKA (reference sequence). CDR3 length equals 11 residues. Trimming took off 6 bases at V and 11 bases at J, with 16 bases between the two ends. The CDR3 protein is CSAVQTPAAFF. Written as DNA, the CDR3 is TGCAGTGCCGTGCAGACCCCAGCGGCTTTCTTT.

V usage is TRBV18 and J usage is TRBJ2-1; 8 positions agree with TRBD2. Germline V gene lookup returns CDR1 KGHSH and CDR2 LQKENI. This CDR3 has 16 amino acids. With 0 bases clipped from V and 8 bases from J, the junction kept 9 bases outside the gene matches. This CDR3 reads CASSPPSIAGSHEQFF. The CDR3 DNA reads TGTGCCAGCTCACCACCTTCAATAGCGGGATCTCATGAGCAGTTCTTC.

This clone was seen only once. J is TRBJ2-1 and V is TRBV7-6; D is possibly TRBD1 (6 bases). This CDR3 is built from 13 residues. V was shortened by 1 base and J by 6 bases, with 7 bases between the two germline ends. Looked up from germline, CDR1 is SGHVS and CDR2 is FNYEAQ. The DNA for the CDR3 is TGTGCCAGCAGCTTAGACAGGGTCAATGAGCAGTTCTTC. It encodes CASSLDRVNEQFF.

This clone was counted only a few times. The genes are TRBV11-2 and TRBJ2-1; 9 bases agree with TRBD2. The germline V gene has CDR1 SGHAT and CDR2 FQNNGV. The CDR3 contains 16 residues. V lost 3 bases to trimming and J lost 6 bases; unmatched junction nucleotides: 9. CDR3 coding DNA: TGTGCCAGCAGCTTGGTTACTAGCGGGTCCCTCAATGAGCAGTTCTTC. This encodes CASSLVTSGSLNEQFF. Full variable domain (missing parts from reference TRBV11-2 and TRBJ2-1): EAGVAQSPRYKIIEKRQSVAFWCNPISGHATLYWYQQILGQGPKLLIQFQNNGVVDDSQLPKDRFSAERLKGVDSTLKIQPAKLEDSAVYLCASSLVTSGSLNEQFFGPGTRLTVL.

V and J are TRBV30 and TRBJ2-7; D is uncertain. CDR1 is GTSNPN and CDR2 is SVGIG in the germline V gene (reference sequence). Deletions cut 0 bases from V and 1 base from J, with 13 bases between. The CDR3 has 15 amino acids. CDR3 bases: TGTGCCTGGAGTGTACGTATGTTTAGTTCCTACGAGCAGTACTTC. Translation: CAWSVRMFSSYEQYF.

There are a few counts of this clone. The J gene is TRBJ1-5, the V gene TRBV7-9; D is undetermined. The V gene lost 1 base and the J gene lost 6 bases, with 4 bases spanning the gap. CDR3 length: 12 amino acids. The germline V gene encodes CDR1 SEHNR and CDR2 FQNEAQ (reference sequence). CDR3 residues: CASSLGGQPQHF. As DNA, the CDR3 is TGTGCCAGCAGCTTAGGGGGTCAGCCCCAGCATTTT.

The chain employs TRBV7-8 and TRBJ2-1; the D gene could be TRBD1 or TRBD2 (6 bases each). This CDR3 comprises 15 residues. Per the germline V gene, CDR1 is SGHVS and CDR2 is FQNEAQ. Trimming pared 1 base from V and 10 bases from J, leaving 17 bases between. In DNA form, the CDR3 reads TGTGCCAGCAGCTTAGAATGGACAGTGGAGGGGGAGCAGTTCTTC. Protein product: CASSLEWTVEGEQFF.

The chain is built from TRBV11-2 and TRBJ2-2; 7 bases line up with TRBD2. There are 14 residues in the CDR3. Germline assignment: CDR1 SGHAT and CDR2 FQNNGV. V lost 11 bases and J lost 0; bases outside the gene matches: 6. CDR3 residues: CAGEAGANTGELFF. In DNA, the CDR3 is TGTGCCGGCGAGGCGGGGGCGAACACCGGGGAGCTGTTTTTT.

CDR3 protein: CASREEGRHNRAFF. The DNA for the CDR3 is TGTGCCAGTAGGGAGGAAGGACGTCACAATCGGGCTTTCTTT. The chain is built from TRBV19 and TRBJ1-1; D is uncertain. Germline V gene data show CDR1 as LNHDA and CDR2 as SQIVND (reference sequence). The CDR3 length is 14 residues. V lost 6 bases and J lost 11, with 22 bases in between.

The chain combines TRBV5-1 with TRBJ2-3; D is possibly TRBD2 (5 bases). V was cut by 0 bases and J by 1 base, with 12 bases left in between. The CDR3 is made up of 16 amino acids. Germline V lookup: CDR1 SGHRS, CDR2 YFSETQ. CDR3 coding DNA: TGCGCCAGCAGCTTGGTAGCGAGACCTCGCACAGATACGCAGTATTTT. This encodes CASSLVARPRTDTQYF.

The chain joins TRBV5-6 to TRBJ1-1; D gene unclear. Trimming stripped 0 bases from V and 6 bases from J, with 12 bases between. This CDR3 is 14 amino acids long. CDR1 is SGHDT and CDR2 is YYEEEE in the germline V gene. In DNA, the CDR3 is TGTGCCAGCAGCTTGGTACATCGGTCCGCTGAAGCTTTCTTT. Protein sequence: CASSLVHRSAEAFF.

The rearrangement uses TRBV11-2 and TRBJ2-5, with D possibly being TRBD1 (5 bases). V was clipped by 2 bases and J by 5 bases, with 12 bases between them. Per the germline V gene, CDR1 is SGHAT and CDR2 is FQNNGV. This CDR3 is built from 14 residues. This chain's CDR3 is CASSLTPYRETQYF. The CDR3 nucleotides are TGTGCCAGCAGCTTAACCCCGTACAGGGAGACCCAGTACTTC. The variable domain in full, with the rest retrieved from reference TRBV11-2 and TRBJ2-5, is EAGVAQSPRYKIIEKRQSVAFWCNPISGHATLYWYQQILGQGPKLLIQFQNNGVVDDSQLPKDRFSAERLKGVDSTLKIQPAKLEDSAVYLCASSLTPYRETQYFGPGTRLLVL.

V is TRBV5-1 and J is TRBJ2-7; 8 bases align to TRBD1. V dropped 2 bases and J dropped 2; count of bases not matched to a gene: 6. Germline assignment: CDR1 SGHRS and CDR2 YFSETQ. The CDR3 is 15 amino acids. As DNA, the CDR3 is TGCGCCAGCAGCTTCGACAGGGGCGACCCCTACGAGCAGTACTTC. This translates into CASSFDRGDPYEQYF.

The rearrangement links TRBV9 to TRBJ2-2; the D gene is possibly TRBD2 (5 bases). Germline lookup yields CDR1 SGDLS and CDR2 YYNGEE. The CDR3 length is 13 residues. The V end was cut by 6 bases, the J end by 4 bases, with 10 bases between. CDR3 sequence (DNA): TGTGCCAGCAACAAGCGGACCACCGGGGAGCTGTTTTTT. This encodes CASNKRTTGELFF.